This TCR beta chain was sequenced for a study of shared clonotypes between healthy human individuals. Overall study findings and caveats: Clonotypes that were shared across a few donors made up around 5.5% of naive CD4 clonotypes.

Turning to this clone: What it recognizes is unknown.

Healthy adults negative for HIV, lacking recent acute infections or vaccinations, served as donors. Some clones are missing from TCRdb's copy, which holds only in-frame ones; the method was immunoSEQ multiplex PCR. The sample shows some 1.5 million clones, 95% to 99% of them seen only once. The sample consisted of naive CD4+ T cells sorted from blood. The subset was: CD45RA+ positively selected. The TCR was taken from a man younger than 45 in good health.

CDR3 nucleotides: TGTGCCAGCAGCCCAACAGGGGTGCCCGGGGAGACCCAGTACTTC. Its protein product is CASSPTGVPGETQYF. V and J are TRBV5-4 and TRBJ2-5; the match to TRBD1 covers 7 bases. V lost 4 bases and J lost 5; bases outside the gene matches: 11. The CDR3 extends over 15 amino acids. CDR1 and CDR2 from the germline V gene are SGHNT and YYREEE (reference sequence).